Below, 24 T cell receptor beta chains from the same sample are listed, as sequenced in a study of cytomegalovirus exposure and HLA in healthy donors. Amplification used 60 Vbeta primers and 13 Jbeta primers. TCRdb keeps only in-frame clones here, not all; method: immunoSEQ multiplex PCR. The sample includes roughly 120,000 clones, 70% to 85% seen only once; the top ten take 6.2%. Sequenced material: PBMCs. The receptors stem from a man younger than 45 in good health and CMV-seropositive.

The genes are TRBV27 and TRBJ2-1, with no clear D. The V gene lost 5 bases and the J gene lost 0 bases, with 14 bases spanning the gap. Germline assignment: CDR1 MNHEY and CDR2 SMNVEV (reference sequence). The length of the CDR3 is 16 residues. CDR3 sequence: CASSGPAGSSYNEQFF. The CDR3 nucleotides are TGTGCCAGCAGTGGGCCGGCAGGTTCCTCCTACAATGAGCAGTTCTTC.

The chain couples TRBV10-2 to TRBJ2-1; 8 nucleotides match TRBD2. This CDR3 is built from 11 residues. In germline, CDR1 is WSHSY, CDR2 SAAADI. Trimming cost V 2 bases and J 15 bases; bases outside gene matches: 3. CDR3 nucleotide sequence: TGCGCCAGCAGTGAGACGGGGGGGGCGTTCTTC. This codes for CASSETGGAFF.

The chain has TRBV4-1 and TRBJ1-2, with unresolved D. Germline V gene sequence: CDR1 MGHRA, CDR2 YSYEKL. The CDR3 runs to 13 residues. V was pared by 1 base and J by 6 bases, with 9 bases between. CDR3 sequence: CASSQVGGDGYTF. The DNA for the CDR3 is TGCGCCAGCAGCCAAGTGGGAGGTGATGGCTACACCTTC.

The chain has TRBV2 and TRBJ2-2; TRBD2 matches 10 bases. The germline V gene has CDR1 SNHLY and CDR2 FYNNEI. This CDR3 has 15 amino acids. V lost 7 bases, J lost 6 bases, and 8 bases stayed unmatched. CDR3 nucleotides: TGTGCCAGCATCAAAACTAGCGGGGCCGCCGGGGAGCTGTTTTTT. It specifies CASIKTSGAAGELFF.

This clone was detected only a few times. The chain couples TRBV2 to TRBJ1-2, with no clear D. Trimming left V 11 bases short and J 5 bases short, with 24 bases between. This CDR3 is 15 amino acids long. CDR1 SNHLY and CDR2 FYNNEI come from the germline V gene. This chain's CDR3 is CADGSGGALEYGYTF. The DNA of the CDR3 is TGTGCCGACGGGTCTGGAGGAGCTCTAGAGTATGGCTACACCTTC. The whole variable domain, remainder taken from reference TRBV2 and TRBJ1-2, is EPEVTQTPSHQVTQMGQEVILRCVPISNHLYFYWYRQILGQKVEFLVSFYNNEISEKSEIFDDQFSVERPDGSNFTLKIRSTKLEDSAMYFCADGSGGALEYGYTFGSGTRLTVV.

The rearrangement joins TRBV7-9 to TRBJ2-7; D might be TRBD2 (8 bases). Deletions cut 5 bases from V and 7 bases from J, with 24 bases between. The CDR3 sequence is 16 residues long. Germline CDR1 SEHNR, CDR2 FQNEAQ (reference sequence). CDR3 sequence (DNA): TGTGCCAGCAGCGCCACCGGGACAGCCACGGGGGGGGAGCAGTACTTC. Translated, it gives CASSATGTATGGEQYF.

The chain joins TRBV19 to TRBJ2-2; no firm D call. This CDR3 is built from 14 residues. Germline CDR1 and CDR2: LNHDA and SQIVND (reference sequence). The V gene lost 5 bases and the J gene lost 1 base, with 8 bases spanning the gap. The CDR3 region is CASSQSKNTGELFF. CDR3 in DNA: TGTGCCAGTAGTCAGTCGAAGAACACCGGGGAGCTGTTTTTT.

This chain joins TRBV5-1 and TRBJ1-2; no definite D call. V lost 0 bases and J lost 0, with 6 bases in between. The CDR3 totals 14 residues. Germline lookup yields CDR1 SGHRS and CDR2 YFSETQ. The CDR3 region is CASSLDAANYGYTF. The CDR3 DNA is TGCGCCAGCAGCTTGGATGCAGCTAACTATGGCTACACCTTC.

The V and J genes are TRBV6-1 and TRBJ2-6, with unresolved D. The CDR3 is 16 residues long. Trimming left V 2 bases short and J 1 base short, with 9 bases between. Germline CDR1 and CDR2: MNHNS and SASEGT. In DNA form, the CDR3 reads TGTGCCAGCAGTGAACTTAGGAGTTCTGGGGCCAACGTCCTGACTTTC. This gives the protein CASSELRSSGANVLTF.

DNA of the CDR3: TGTGCCAGCAGTTTTCAGGGGATGGAGCAGTTCTTC. As protein: CASSFQGMEQFF. The chain joins TRBV27 to TRBJ2-1, with TRBD1 as a possible D gene (6 bases). Deletions cut 3 bases from V and 10 bases from J, with 10 bases between. There are 12 residues in the CDR3. Germline lookup yields CDR1 MNHEY and CDR2 SMNVEV (reference sequence).

Ten or more counts support this clone. The gene calls are TRBV4-2 and TRBJ1-6, with TRBD1 identical over 7 bases. CDR1 is LGHNA and CDR2 is YNFKEQ in the germline V gene. The V and J ends lost 2 bases and 5 bases, in that order; junction bases with no gene match: 6. The CDR3 totals 16 residues. Here the CDR3 reads CASSQKGGADNSPLHF. The DNA of the CDR3 is TGTGCCAGCAGCCAAAAAGGGGGCGCAGATAATTCACCCCTCCACTTT.

The chain carries TRBV14 and TRBJ2-1, with a weak D call TRBD2 (5 bases). V was pared by 1 base and J by 0 bases, with 10 bases between. The CDR3 totals 16 residues. Germline values: CDR1 SGHDN, CDR2 FVKESK. The CDR3 bases are TGTGCCAGCAGCCAAGTGCCGGGGATCTCCTACAATGAGCAGTTCTTC. Protein sequence: CASSQVPGISYNEQFF. Using reference TRBV14 and TRBJ2-1 for the parts outside the CDR3, the full variable domain is EAGVTQFPSHSVIEKGQTVTLRCDPISGHDNLYWYRRVMGKEIKFLLHFVKESKQDESGMPNNRFLAERTGGTYSTLKVQPAELEDSGVYFCASSQVPGISYNEQFFGPGTRLTVL.

The genes are TRBV4-3 and TRBJ1-4; no clear D gene. CDR3 length equals 16 residues. The V end was cut by 0 bases, the J end by 8 bases, with 16 bases between. CDR1 and CDR2 (germline): LGHNA, YSLEER. CDR3 bases: TGCGCCAGCAGCCAAGATCTGGGGTTCCGGGGAGAAAAACTGTTTTTT. Its translation: CASSQDLGFRGEKLFF.

This chain uses TRBV15 with TRBJ1-5; TRBD1 is a possible D gene (5 bases). Germline values: CDR1 LNHNV, CDR2 YYDKDF (reference sequence). Trimming pared 0 bases from V and 1 base from J, leaving 13 bases between. CDR3 length: 17 amino acids. The CDR3 bases are TGTGCCACCAGCAGAGATTTCCCGACAGCGAGCAATCAGCCCCAGCATTTT. Amino acid sequence: CATSRDFPTASNQPQHF.

The V gene is TRBV13, the J gene TRBJ2-5; 7 positions match TRBD1. Germline-derived CDR1 and CDR2 are PRHDT and FYEKMQ (reference sequence). CDR3 size: 17 residues. Trimming cost V 5 bases and J 5 bases; bases outside gene matches: 17. This CDR3 reads CASSQTLIRGSRETQYF. DNA for the CDR3: TGTGCCAGCAGCCAAACTTTAATCAGGGGGTCTCGGGAGACCCAGTACTTC.

This chain joins TRBV7-9 and TRBJ2-1, with TRBD2 identical over 10 bases. The CDR3 has 15 amino acids. The J segment lost 8 bases and the V segment lost 7 bases, leaving 11 bases of the junction unmatched. From germline, CDR1 is SEHNR and CDR2 FQNEAQ (reference sequence). CDR3 nucleotides: TGTGCCAGCACCCTGTCAGCGGGGGGGAGTGATGAGCAGTTCTTC. This codes for CASTLSAGGSDEQFF.

This chain joins TRBV4-1 and TRBJ1-5, with TRBD1 matching 8 bases. With V trimmed by 1 base and J by 8 bases, 4 bases remained unmatched. Germline V gene lookup returns CDR1 MGHRA and CDR2 YSYEKL. This CDR3 comprises 14 residues. CDR3 protein: CASSQGQDREPQHF. CDR3 nucleotide sequence: TGCGCCAGCAGCCAAGGACAGGACAGGGAGCCCCAGCATTTT.

The gene calls are TRBV18 and TRBJ2-1; tentatively, D is TRBD2 (6 bases). This CDR3 has 15 residues. Germline V CDR1 and CDR2: KGHSH, LQKENI. V was cut by 6 bases and J by 4 bases, with 16 bases left in between. The CDR3 is CASSYGRGVYNEQFF. The CDR3 nucleotides read TGTGCCAGCTCTTATGGGCGGGGAGTATACAATGAGCAGTTCTTC. The whole variable domain, remainder taken from reference TRBV18 and TRBJ2-1, is NAGVMQNPRHLVRRRGQEARLRCSPMKGHSHVYWYRQLPEEGLKFMVYLQKENIIDESGMPKERFSAEFPKEGPSILRIQQVVRGDSAAYFCASSYGRGVYNEQFFGPGTRLTVL.

The gene calls are TRBV11-3 and TRBJ1-6; the D gene is possibly TRBD1 (6 bases). The V end was cut by 1 base, the J end by 6 bases, with 10 bases between. The CDR3 runs to 15 residues. CDR1 and CDR2 (germline): SGHNT, YENEEA. CDR3 protein: CASSLGGRGNSPLHF. The CDR3 region has the DNA TGTGCCAGCAGCTTAGGCGGCAGGGGTAATTCACCCCTCCACTTT. Filled out from reference TRBV11-3 and TRBJ1-6, the complete variable domain reads EAGVVQSPRYKIIEKKQPVAFWCNPISGHNTLYWYLQNLGQGPELLIRYENEEAVDDSQLPKDRFSAERLKGVDSTLKIQPAELGDSAVYLCASSLGGRGNSPLHFGNGTRLTVT.

The gene calls are TRBV27 and TRBJ1-2; 9 bases map to TRBD1. The CDR3 runs to 17 residues. With V trimmed by 3 bases and J by 5 bases, 13 bases remained unmatched. Germline CDR1 MNHEY, CDR2 SMNVEV (reference sequence). DNA for the CDR3: TGTGCCAGCAGTTTCCGGACAGGGGTCTGGACTAGGTATGGCTACACCTTC. Its protein is CASSFRTGVWTRYGYTF.

This chain connects TRBV10-3 to TRBJ1-2; 7 positions agree with TRBD1. V gave up 5 bases and J gave up 2 bases; unmatched junction bases: 5. The CDR3 sequence is 14 residues long. CDR1 and CDR2 (germline): ENHRY, SYGVKD. CDR3 nucleotide sequence: TGTGCCATCAGTAAAGACAGGGACAACTATGGCTACACCTTC. Residues: CAISKDRDNYGYTF.

The CDR3 DNA reads TGTGCCAGCAGCGTATACGGCGGGGGGCCTCAAGAGACCCAGTACTTC. It specifies CASSVYGGGPQETQYF. The gene calls are TRBV9 and TRBJ2-5; 8 positions agree with TRBD2. The CDR3 is made up of 16 amino acids. The junction had 7 bases not matched to a gene; V was cut back by 1 base and J by 2 bases. Looked up from germline, CDR1 is SGDLS and CDR2 is YYNGEE.

The V and J genes are TRBV18 and TRBJ1-2; no clear D. The CDR3 has 15 residues. Germline V gene sequence: CDR1 KGHSH, CDR2 LQKENI. The V end lost 3 bases, the J end lost 4 bases, and 15 bases lay between the germline ends. The CDR3 sequence: CASSPPDTVGYGYTF. The CDR3 bases are TGTGCCAGCTCACCCCCAGACACGGTTGGCTATGGCTACACCTTC.

The chain combines TRBV7-9 with TRBJ2-5; no clear D. The germline V gene has CDR1 SEHNR and CDR2 FQNEAQ (reference sequence). The CDR3 contains 13 residues. V was shortened by 3 bases and J by 5 bases, with 10 bases between the two germline ends. The CDR3 DNA reads TGTGCCAGCAGCTTTTCCTTGCAGGAGACCCAGTACTTC. This encodes CASSFSLQETQYF.